These 5 T cell receptor beta chains originate from one sample sequenced in a study of T cell changes during pregnancy in multiple sclerosis. Repertoires were generated with immunoSEQ multiplex PCR, while TCRdb's copy carries only in-frame clones and drops some. Here the sample spans approximately 85,000 clones, approximately 89% being singletons. The specimen comprised peripheral blood, sampled in the first trimester of pregnancy. These receptor sequences come from a female donor with multiple sclerosis, enrolled in a pregnancy study.

The rearrangement links TRBV5-6 to TRBJ2-5; maybe TRBD1 (6 bases). The V gene's germline CDR1 is SGHDT and CDR2 YYEEEE. The V end was cut by 0 bases, the J end by 3 bases, with 12 bases between. This CDR3 has 15 amino acids. The chain's CDR3 is CASSLAGANEETQYF. CDR3 nucleotide sequence: TGTGCCAGCAGCTTGGCAGGGGCCAACGAAGAGACCCAGTACTTC.

The chain couples TRBV15 to TRBJ2-7; D may be TRBD2 (6 bases). Germline CDR1 and CDR2: LNHNV and YYDKDF (reference sequence). The length of the CDR3 is 15 residues. Trimming took 0 bases from V and 4 from J, leaving 13 bases between them. CDR3 nucleotides: TGTGCCACCAGCAGAGATTTGGGACTTACGTACGAGCAGTACTTC. Translated, it gives CATSRDLGLTYEQYF. The full variable domain, in which reference TRBV15 and TRBJ2-7 provide the parts outside the CDR3, is DAMVIQNPRYQVTQFGKPVTLSCSQTLNHNVMYWYQQKSSQAPKLLFHYYDKDFNNEADTPDNFQSRRPNTSFCFLDIRSPGLGDTAMYLCATSRDLGLTYEQYFGPGTRLTVT.

V gene TRBV5-1 combines with J gene TRBJ2-2; D gene unclear. V lost 5 bases and J 1 base, leaving 9 bases between the germline ends. CDR3 length: 14 residues. Germline assignment: CDR1 SGHRS and CDR2 YFSETQ. Written as DNA, the CDR3 is TGCGCCAGCAGGGAGAGTGAGAACACCGGGGAGCTGTTTTTT. Protein sequence: CASRESENTGELFF.

V gene TRBV4-1 combines with J gene TRBJ2-1, with 9 bases aligning to TRBD1. The length of the CDR3 is 15 residues. J was trimmed by 4 bases and V by 4 bases; bases with no gene match: 5. Germline V gene sequence: CDR1 MGHRA, CDR2 YSYEKL. Here the CDR3 DNA reads TGCGCCAGCAGCCGATCACAGGGGGCTTACAATGAGCAGTTCTTC. As protein: CASSRSQGAYNEQFF.

This clone was counted a few times. The genes are TRBV7-2 and TRBJ1-5; D remains ambiguous. The length of the CDR3 is 13 residues. V was clipped by 4 bases and J by 6 bases, with 10 bases between them. Germline V CDR1 and CDR2: SGHTA, FQGNSA. The CDR3 coding sequence is TGTGCCAGCAGCTCGAGCGTGGGTCAGCCCCAGCATTTT. It translates to CASSSSVGQPQHF.